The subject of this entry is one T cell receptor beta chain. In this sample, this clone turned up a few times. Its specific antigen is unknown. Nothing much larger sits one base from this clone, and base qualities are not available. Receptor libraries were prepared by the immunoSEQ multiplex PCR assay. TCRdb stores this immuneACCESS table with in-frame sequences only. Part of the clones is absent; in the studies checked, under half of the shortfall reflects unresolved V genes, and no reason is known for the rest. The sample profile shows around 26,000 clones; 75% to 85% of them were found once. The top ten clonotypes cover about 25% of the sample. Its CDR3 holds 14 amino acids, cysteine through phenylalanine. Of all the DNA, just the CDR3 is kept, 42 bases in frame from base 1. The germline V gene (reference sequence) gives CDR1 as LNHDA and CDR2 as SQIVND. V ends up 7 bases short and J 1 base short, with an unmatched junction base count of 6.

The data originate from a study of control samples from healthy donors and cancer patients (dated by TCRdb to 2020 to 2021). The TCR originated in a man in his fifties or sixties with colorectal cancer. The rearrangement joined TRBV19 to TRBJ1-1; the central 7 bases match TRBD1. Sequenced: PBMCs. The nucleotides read TGTGCCAGTACCTCGGACAGGCCGAACACTGAAGCTTTCTTT. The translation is CASTSDRPNTEAFF.